Following are 28 T cell receptor beta chains from one sample sequenced in a study of blood T cell repertoires in COVID-19. Clones were sequenced by immunoSEQ multiplex PCR, and TCRdb holds only the in-frame ones, with some missing. The data show a few hundred thousand clones, approximately 86% seen once. The sequenced sample consisted of peripheral blood. All receptors derive from a woman in her sixties or seventies with COVID-19, enrolled during active disease.

The chain has TRBV5-3 and TRBJ2-1; TRBD1 might be the D (6 bases). TRBV5-3 is assigned to the ORF class and has an uncertain function. V lost 10 bases, J lost 9 bases, and 20 bases lay in between. CDR3 size: 13 residues. The CDR3 coding sequence is TGTGCCCCCCAAGGGGGTCGAGCCAGTGAGCAGTTCTTC. It encodes CAPQGGRASEQFF.

The chain links TRBV5-4 to TRBJ2-5; D is undetermined. Germline-derived CDR1 and CDR2 are SGHNT and YYREEE (reference sequence). The CDR3 sequence is 12 residues long. V was shortened by 4 bases and J by 5 bases, with 9 bases between the two germline ends. CDR3 in DNA: TGTGCCAGCAGCCCGGGTCCGGAGACCCAGTACTTC. Its translation: CASSPGPETQYF.

J is TRBJ1-3 and V is TRBV6-5; 9 bases map to TRBD1. The V gene end was trimmed by 0 bases and the J gene end by 3 bases; junction bases not matched to a gene: 3. Germline V gene data show CDR1 as MNHEY and CDR2 as SVGAGI. This CDR3 contains 16 residues. CDR3 protein: CASSYSGTGSGNTIYF. In nucleotides, the CDR3 is TGTGCCAGCAGTTACTCGGGGACAGGGAGTGGAAACACCATATATTTT.

This clone was counted only a few times. The gene calls are TRBV6-5 and TRBJ2-7; possibly TRBD1 for D (7 bases). The germline V gene encodes CDR1 MNHEY and CDR2 SVGAGI. The CDR3 totals 13 residues. Trimming took 6 bases from V and 3 from J, leaving 12 bases between them. DNA for the CDR3: TGTGCCAGCAGCGCAGGGGGGAACTACGAGCAGTACTTC. Translated, it gives CASSAGGNYEQYF.

The chain recombines TRBV27 with TRBJ1-3; 10 bases line up with TRBD1. Trimming at V came to 3 bases and at J to 2 bases, leaving 13 bases not matched to a gene. There are 19 residues in the CDR3. The germline gives CDR1 MNHEY, CDR2 SMNVEV (reference sequence). The CDR3 nucleotides are TGTGCCAGCAGTTTTCCGGGACAGGGGTGGTATCGGCCTGGAAACACCATATATTTT. Translated: CASSFPGQGWYRPGNTIYF.

V usage is TRBV27 and J usage is TRBJ2-1; TRBD1 matches at 7 bases. The V gene end was trimmed by 6 bases and the J gene end by 5 bases; junction bases not matched to a gene: 7. CDR3 length: 14 amino acids. From germline, CDR1 is MNHEY and CDR2 SMNVEV (reference sequence). The CDR3 spells CASRIGTANNEQFF. The CDR3 DNA reads TGTGCCAGCAGGATAGGGACAGCTAACAATGAGCAGTTCTTC.

The CDR3 reads CASSFNNRGNTEAFF. The CDR3 region has the DNA TGTGCCAGCAGCTTCAATAACAGGGGGAACACTGAAGCTTTCTTT. This chain joins TRBV13 and TRBJ1-1, with TRBD1 matching 7 bases. Germline V lookup: CDR1 PRHDT, CDR2 FYEKMQ (reference sequence). V lost 3 bases and J lost 1; bases outside the gene matches: 5. CDR3 length: 15 residues.

In its sample, this clone was seen once. V and J are TRBV6-5 and TRBJ2-1; D possibly corresponds to TRBD1 (6 bases). Trimming pared 9 bases from V and 0 bases from J, leaving 12 bases between. CDR1 is MNHEY and CDR2 is SVGAGI in the germline V gene. This CDR3 is 14 amino acids long. The DNA for the CDR3 is TGTGCCAGTCCGGGACATAGCTCCTACAATGAGCAGTTCTTC. Residues: CASPGHSSYNEQFF.

This chain connects TRBV7-2 to TRBJ2-2, with TRBD2 matching over 9 bases. V was pared by 3 bases and J by 6 bases, with 8 bases of the junction left unmatched. The CDR3 is 16 amino acids. Germline CDR1 and CDR2: SGHTA and FQGNSA. In nucleotides, the CDR3 is TGTGCCAGCAGCTTTCAGGGACTAGCTTCTTCCGGGGAGCTGTTTTTT. Translated, it gives CASSFQGLASSGELFF.

The V gene is TRBV24-1, the J gene TRBJ2-3, with 11 bases matching TRBD1. The V segment lost 4 bases and the J segment 3 bases; nucleotides outside the gene matches: 5. The germline gives CDR1 KGHDR, CDR2 SFDVKD. The CDR3 is made up of 16 amino acids. The CDR3, as DNA: TGTGCCACCAGTGACTCCGGGACAGGGGGAACAGATACGCAGTATTTT. It translates to CATSDSGTGGTDTQYF.

V and J are TRBV7-2 and TRBJ1-2; 10 bases line up with TRBD1. The ends lost 5 bases at V and 3 bases at J; junction bases unmatched: 3. Germline assignment: CDR1 SGHTA and CDR2 FQGNSA. The CDR3 is made up of 14 amino acids. In DNA, the CDR3 is TGTGCCAGCAGCCGGGACAGGGGAGACTATGGCTACACCTTC. This codes for CASSRDRGDYGYTF.

This chain links TRBV19 with TRBJ2-5; D perhaps matches TRBD2 (6 bases). V lost 7 bases, J lost 1 base, and 16 bases lay in between. CDR3 length: 15 amino acids. Germline CDR1 is LNHDA and CDR2 is SQIVND (reference sequence). CDR3 sequence: CASTSGGVTQETQYF. CDR3 nucleotide sequence: TGTGCCAGTACCTCTGGAGGGGTTACCCAAGAGACCCAGTACTTC.

The rearrangement joins TRBV9 to TRBJ2-1; tentatively, D is TRBD1 (6 bases). Looked up from germline, CDR1 is SGDLS and CDR2 is YYNGEE. The length of the CDR3 is 15 residues. V was clipped by 7 bases and J by 11 bases, with 25 bases between them. CDR3 DNA: TGTGCCAGCTCCTTACCGAGCCGAGACAGGTTAAAGCAGTTCTTC. Translation gives CASSLPSRDRLKQFF.

The genes are TRBV5-1 and TRBJ1-2; 10 bases agree with TRBD1. The CDR3 is 16 residues long. V lost 2 bases and J lost 3; bases outside the gene matches: 7. Germline V CDR1 and CDR2: SGHRS, YFSETQ. DNA of the CDR3: TGCGCCAGCAGCTTTCGGGGGACAGGGGAGGACTATGGCTACACCTTC. Its protein product is CASSFRGTGEDYGYTF. The full variable domain, with the rest looked up from reference TRBV5-1 and TRBJ1-2, is KAGVTQTPRYLIKTRGQQVTLSCSPISGHRSVSWYQQTPGQGLQFLFEYFSETQRNKGNFPGRFSGRQFSNSRSEMNVSTLELGDSALYLCASSFRGTGEDYGYTFGSGTRLTVV.

V is TRBV30 and J is TRBJ1-2, with D possibly being TRBD1 (6 bases). The CDR3 covers 13 residues. The germline gives CDR1 GTSNPN, CDR2 SVGIG (reference sequence). Between the trimmed V and J ends, which lost 0 bases and 5 bases, there was a span of 10 bases. CDR3 in amino acids: CAWSVSGVYGYTF. The CDR3 bases are TGTGCCTGGAGTGTATCAGGGGTTTATGGCTACACCTTC.

The chain joins TRBV2 to TRBJ2-5; 9 bases agree with TRBD1. This CDR3 spans 14 amino acids. Germline assignment: CDR1 SNHLY and CDR2 FYNNEI. With V trimmed by 6 bases and J by 5 bases, 7 bases remained unmatched. CDR3 residues: CASRGRDRAETQYF. The CDR3 coding sequence is TGTGCCAGCAGGGGCAGGGACAGGGCGGAGACCCAGTACTTC.

The V gene is TRBV7-3, the J gene TRBJ1-2; D might be TRBD1 (5 bases). CDR1 is SGHTA, CDR2 FQGTGA, per germline. The CDR3 length is 15 residues. V was shortened by 3 bases and J by 3 bases, with 14 bases between the two germline ends. CDR3 DNA: TGTGCCAGCAGCTTTTCTCCAGGGAAGCACTATGGCTACACCTTC. Protein product: CASSFSPGKHYGYTF.

The chain has TRBV9 and TRBJ2-3; no clear D. The CDR3 is 15 amino acids. The germline V gene has CDR1 SGDLS and CDR2 YYNGEE. With 4 bases removed from V and 2 bases from J, the gap between germline ends came to 14 bases. In DNA, the CDR3 is TGTGCCAGCAGCCCAAACACCCCCGCCACAGATACGCAGTATTTT. It specifies CASSPNTPATDTQYF. The whole variable domain, filled in from reference TRBV9 and TRBJ2-3, reads DSGVTQTPKHLITATGQRVTLRCSPRSGDLSVYWYQQSLDQGLQFLIQYYNGEERAKGNILERFSAQQFPDLHSELNLSSLELGDSALYFCASSPNTPATDTQYFGPGTRLTVL.

The chain recombines TRBV7-3 with TRBJ1-6; a weak D match, TRBD1 (6 bases). V was cut by 8 bases and J by 7 bases, with 12 bases left in between. Germline V lookup: CDR1 SGHTA, CDR2 FQGTGA. This CDR3 comprises 13 residues. The CDR3 DNA follows: TGTGCCAGCGCGGCAGGGGAAAATTCACCCCTCCACTTT. The encoded protein is CASAAGENSPLHF. The full variable domain, completed using reference TRBV7-3 and TRBJ1-6, is GAGVSQTPSNKVTEKGKYVELRCDPISGHTALYWYRQSLGQGPEFLIYFQGTGAADDSGLPNDRFFAVRPEGSVSTLKIQRTERGDSAVYLCASAAGENSPLHFGNGTRLTVT.

The gene calls are TRBV5-4 and TRBJ1-3, with unresolved D. The CDR3 runs 14 residues. Germline V lookup: CDR1 SGHNT, CDR2 YYREEE (reference sequence). Trimming shortened V by 0 bases and J by 0 bases, and 4 bases separated the two germline ends. This chain's CDR3 is CASSLGGSGNTIYF. In DNA, the CDR3 is TGTGCCAGCAGCTTGGGCGGCTCTGGAAACACCATATATTTT.

This clone was observed a handful of times. The rearrangement uses TRBV5-1 and TRBJ2-7; 11 bases agree with TRBD1. CDR1 is SGHRS, CDR2 YFSETQ, per germline. This CDR3 is built from 14 residues. J lost 4 bases, V lost 7 bases, and 7 bases had no gene match. CDR3 region: CASRQGQGGYEQYF. DNA of the CDR3: TGCGCCAGCCGTCAGGGACAGGGGGGTTACGAGCAGTACTTC.

This sequence joins TRBV18 and TRBJ1-1; D gene unclear. CDR1 KGHSH and CDR2 LQKENI come from the germline V gene. Deletions cut 0 bases from V and 0 bases from J, with 14 bases between. The CDR3 is made up of 17 amino acids. The DNA of the CDR3 is TGTGCCAGCTCACCACCGGGCAGCCTACCCATGAACACTGAAGCTTTCTTT. As protein: CASSPPGSLPMNTEAFF. The variable domain in full, completed from reference TRBV18 and TRBJ1-1, reads NAGVMQNPRHLVRRRGQEARLRCSPMKGHSHVYWYRQLPEEGLKFMVYLQKENIIDESGMPKERFSAEFPKEGPSILRIQQVVRGDSAAYFCASSPPGSLPMNTEAFFGQGTRLTVV.

The rearrangement joins TRBV2 to TRBJ2-3, with 7 bases fitting TRBD2. V lost 5 bases to trimming and J lost 4 bases; unmatched junction nucleotides: 6. Germline assignment: CDR1 SNHLY and CDR2 FYNNEI. The CDR3 runs to 14 residues. CDR3 sequence (DNA): TGTGCCAGCAGTTTCGAGGGAGGGCCAGATACGCAGTATTTT. Residues: CASSFEGGPDTQYF. The whole variable domain, remainder taken from reference TRBV2 and TRBJ2-3, is EPEVTQTPSHQVTQMGQEVILRCVPISNHLYFYWYRQILGQKVEFLVSFYNNEISEKSEIFDDQFSVERPDGSNFTLKIRSTKLEDSAMYFCASSFEGGPDTQYFGPGTRLTVL.

The chain carries TRBV21-1 and TRBJ1-2. TRBV21-1 is an annotated pseudogene. The CDR3 sequence is 14 residues long. CDR3 in amino acids: CASSKRGDNYGYTF. CDR3 DNA: TGTGCCAGCAGCAAAAGAGGCGATAACTATGGCTACACCTTC.

The rearrangement links TRBV5-1 to TRBJ2-2; D gene unclear. The ends were cut back, 2 bases at V and 4 bases at J, with 3 bases in the middle. This CDR3 has 12 residues. Germline V CDR1 and CDR2: SGHRS, YFSETQ. Here the CDR3 reads CASSFSTGELFF. In DNA form, the CDR3 reads TGCGCCAGCAGCTTCTCCACCGGGGAGCTGTTTTTT.

The chain couples TRBV6-1 to TRBJ1-4, with 8 bases identical to TRBD1. Germline V CDR1 and CDR2: MNHNS, SASEGT. This CDR3 has 17 residues. V lost 1 base to trimming and J lost 6 bases; unmatched junction nucleotides: 10. The CDR3 coding sequence is TGTGCCAGCAGTGAAGGGACAGGGAAGGCCCTTTATGAAAAACTGTTTTTT. Translated: CASSEGTGKALYEKLFF.

The chain combines TRBV5-8 with TRBJ1-2; tentative D call: TRBD1 (6 bases). The germline gives CDR1 SGHTS, CDR2 YDEGEE. This CDR3 has 17 amino acids. The germline V and J ends were trimmed by 4 bases and 6 bases, with 25 bases remaining between them. DNA for the CDR3: TGTGCCAGCAGCCTCCGCTCCGGACCGGATCCAGGGGATGGCTACACCTTC. Its translation: CASSLRSGPDPGDGYTF.

The J gene is TRBJ2-1, the V gene TRBV6-4; 10 bases match TRBD2. Germline CDR1 MRHNA, CDR2 SNTAGT. V lost 6 bases to trimming and J lost 8 bases; unmatched junction nucleotides: 10. CDR3 length: 15 amino acids. CDR3 sequence: CASRRSGGGFDEQFF. The CDR3 bases are TGTGCCAGCAGGAGAAGCGGGGGGGGTTTCGATGAGCAGTTCTTC.